Detailed here is one T cell receptor beta chain. The data originate from a study of control samples from healthy donors and cancer patients. Germline V gives CDR1 ENHRY, CDR2 SYGVKD. CDR3 size: 13 residues. J gave up 5 bases and V 7 bases, and 7 bases lay outside the gene matches. Sequencing was performed with immunoSEQ multiplex PCR; in TCRdb, only in-frame clones are kept and a portion is missing. The data show around 100,000 clones, less than 90% seen once. This clonotype originated in a woman aged 45-65 years in good health. Sequencing was performed on blood. The chain links TRBV10-3 to TRBJ1-1; 7 bases fit TRBD1. CDR3 sequence: CAITKGAATEAFF. CDR3 in DNA: TGTGCCATCACAAAGGGGGCGGCGACTGAAGCTTTCTTT.